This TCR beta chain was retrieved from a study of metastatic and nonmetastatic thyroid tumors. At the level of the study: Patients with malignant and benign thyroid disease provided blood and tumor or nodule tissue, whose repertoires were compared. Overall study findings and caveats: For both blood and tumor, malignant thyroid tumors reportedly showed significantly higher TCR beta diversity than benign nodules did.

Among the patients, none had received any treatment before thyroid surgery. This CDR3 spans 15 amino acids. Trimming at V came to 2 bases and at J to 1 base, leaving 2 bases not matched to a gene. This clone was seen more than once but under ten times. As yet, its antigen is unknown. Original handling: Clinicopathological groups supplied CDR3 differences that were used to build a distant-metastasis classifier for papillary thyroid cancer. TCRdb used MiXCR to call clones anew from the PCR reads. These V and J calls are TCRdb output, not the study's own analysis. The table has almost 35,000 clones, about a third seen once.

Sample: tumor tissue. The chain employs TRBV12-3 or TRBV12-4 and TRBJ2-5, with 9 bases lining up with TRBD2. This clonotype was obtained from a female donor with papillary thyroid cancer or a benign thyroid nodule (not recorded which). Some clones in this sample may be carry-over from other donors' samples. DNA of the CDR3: TGTGCCAGCAGTTTATCAGCGGGGGGCCAAGAGACCCAGTACTTC. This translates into CASSLSAGGQETQYF.